A selection of T cell receptor beta chains follows, all from one sample in a study of shared clonotypes between healthy human individuals. This table comes from immunoSEQ multiplex PCR, and its TCRdb copy is limited to in-frame clones, with some not included. The table records around 1.6 million clones, 98% of them present only once. The sequenced sample consisted of naive CD4+ T cells sorted from blood. These receptors all stem from a young man in good health. Each CDR3 is given with its conserved first and last residue. D genes are given only for firm matches. Size is stated for part of the rows, as once, few or many counts, or as a class when the clone is expanded.

CDR3,DNA,size,J,D,V
CASSVDPEETQYF,TGTGCCAGCAGCGTAGATCCCGAGGAGACCCAGTACTTC,NA,TRBJ2-5,NA,TRBV9
CASSRNYEQYF,TGTGCCAGCAGCCGTAACTACGAGCAGTACTTC,NA,TRBJ2-7,NA,TRBV28
CASSESIVDVSRAFF,TGCGCCAGCAGTGAGTCGATAGTAGATGTCAGTAGGGCTTTCTTT,NA,TRBJ1-1,NA,TRBV10-2
CASSPLTHSGTNTGELFF,TGTGCCAGCTCACCATTAACCCATAGCGGGACGAACACCGGGGAGCTGTTTTTT,NA,TRBJ2-2,TRBD2,TRBV18
CASSVVIRGSGANVLTF,TGTGCCAGCAGCGTAGTAATTCGGGGCTCTGGGGCCAACGTCCTGACTTTC,NA,TRBJ2-6,NA,TRBV9
CASSLYGEETQYF,TGCGCCAGCAGCTTGTACGGGGAAGAGACCCAGTACTTC,NA,TRBJ2-5,NA,TRBV5-1
CATSRDSRAGRYNEQFF,TGTGCCACCAGCAGAGATTCCAGGGCGGGACGATACAATGAGCAGTTCTTC,NA,TRBJ2-1,NA,TRBV15
CATSREVLEGYEQYF,TGTGCCACCAGCAGAGAGGTTTTGGAGGGCTACGAGCAGTACTTC,once,TRBJ2-7,NA,TRBV15
CASREFGTGTTEAFF,TGTGCCAGTAGAGAATTCGGGACAGGGACCACTGAAGCTTTCTTT,NA,TRBJ1-1,TRBD1,TRBV19
CASSEFGTGGYNEQFF,TGCGCCAGCAGTGAGTTTGGGACCGGGGGATACAATGAGCAGTTCTTC,NA,TRBJ2-1,NA,TRBV10-1
CASRDATMNTEAFF,TGCGCCAGCAGGGACGCCACCATGAACACTGAAGCTTTCTTT,NA,TRBJ1-1,NA,TRBV5-1
CASGLTRGSTEAFF,TGTGCTAGTGGGCTGACCAGGGGGTCGACTGAAGCTTTCTTT,NA,TRBJ1-1,TRBD1,TRBV12-5
CASSLRGERYNEQFF,TGCGCCAGCAGCTTGAGGGGGGAGAGGTACAATGAGCAGTTCTTC,NA,TRBJ2-1,NA,TRBV5-1
CASSNLAPKGKFEQFF,TGTGCCAGCAGCAACCTAGCGCCCAAAGGGAAGTTTGAGCAGTTCTTC,NA,TRBJ2-1,NA,TRBV5-8
CASSVAGRSNTGELFF,TGTGCCAGCAGCGTAGCGGGGCGATCGAACACCGGGGAGCTGTTTTTT,NA,TRBJ2-2,NA,TRBV9
CASSLAPVGGGQETQYF,TGTGCCAGCAGCTTGGCGCCGGTTGGGGGAGGCCAAGAGACCCAGTACTTC,NA,TRBJ2-5,NA,TRBV5-4
CSVPVEGARYEQYF,TGCAGCGTTCCGGTGGAGGGGGCGCGGTACGAGCAGTACTTC,NA,TRBJ2-7,NA,TRBV29-1
CASRYTGELFF,TGTGCCAGCAGGTACACCGGGGAGCTGTTTTTT,NA,TRBJ2-2,NA,TRBV6-1
CASSVGGVREKLFF,TGTGCCAGCAGCGTCGGGGGGGTAAGAGAAAAACTGTTTTTT,NA,TRBJ1-4,NA,TRBV28
CASSPNIGQGAGANVLTF,TGTGCCAGCAGCCCCAATATTGGTCAGGGGGCTGGGGCCAACGTCCTGACTTTC,NA,TRBJ2-6,TRBD1,TRBV5-4
CASSLPSGRIYEQYF,TGTGCCAGCAGTTTACCTAGCGGGAGGATCTACGAGCAGTACTTC,NA,TRBJ2-7,TRBD2,TRBV28
CASSLAWLAPREQYF,TGCGCCAGCAGCTTAGCCTGGTTAGCCCCTAGGGAGCAGTACTTC,NA,TRBJ2-7,NA,TRBV5-1
CASSLVSPRDRVYNEQFF,TGTGCCAGCAGCTTGGTTTCCCCCCGGGACAGGGTTTACAATGAGCAGTTCTTC,NA,TRBJ2-1,TRBD1,TRBV5-5